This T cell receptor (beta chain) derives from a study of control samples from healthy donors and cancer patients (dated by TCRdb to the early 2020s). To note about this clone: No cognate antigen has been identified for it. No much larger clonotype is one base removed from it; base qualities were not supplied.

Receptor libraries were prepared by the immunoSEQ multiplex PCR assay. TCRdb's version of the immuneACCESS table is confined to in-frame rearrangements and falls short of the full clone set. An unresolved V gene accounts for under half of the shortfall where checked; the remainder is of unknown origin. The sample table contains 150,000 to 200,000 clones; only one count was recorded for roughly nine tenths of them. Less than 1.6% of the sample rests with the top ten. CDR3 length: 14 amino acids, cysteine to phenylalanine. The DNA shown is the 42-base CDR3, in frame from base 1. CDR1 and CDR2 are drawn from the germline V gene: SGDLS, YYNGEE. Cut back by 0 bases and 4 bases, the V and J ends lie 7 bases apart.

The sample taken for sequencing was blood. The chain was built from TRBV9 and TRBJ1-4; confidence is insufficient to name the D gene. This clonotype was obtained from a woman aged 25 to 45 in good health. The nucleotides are TGTGCCAGCAGCGTAGATGGAGGTAATGAAAAACTGTTTTTT. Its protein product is CASSVDGGNEKLFF.